These 27 T cell receptor beta chains were all obtained from the same sample, sequenced in a study of metastatic and nonmetastatic thyroid tumors. Patients had received no treatment of any kind before thyroid surgery. TCRdb re-clonotyped the PCR reads via MiXCR. The sample contains some 41,000 clones, more than 25% of which appear only once. Sequencing was done on a sample of blood. These receptors were taken from a male donor with papillary thyroid cancer or a benign thyroid nodule (not recorded which). Some clones in this sample may be carry-over from other donors' samples.

A note on this clone: This may be a read error, as it is one base from a much larger clone. The chain uses TRBV10-3 and TRBJ2-1, with TRBD2 identical over 14 bases. The CDR3 covers 16 residues. Germline values: CDR1 ENHRY, CDR2 SYGVKD. CDR3 sequence reads: CAVRPGTSGSFGEHFF. For the CDR3, the DNA is TGTGCCGTCAGACCCGGGACTAGCGGGAGTTTTGGTGAGCATTTCTTC.

This clone was recorded a few times. V is TRBV19 and J is TRBJ1-1; D is undetermined. The V and J ends lost 3 bases and 8 bases respectively, with 7 bases between them. Germline lookup yields CDR1 LNHDA and CDR2 SQIVND (reference sequence). The CDR3 has 11 residues. The CDR3 DNA reads as TGTGCCAGTAGTATGCTCTCCGAAGCTTTCTTT. As protein: CASSMLSEAFF. The full variable domain, completed using reference TRBV19 and TRBJ1-1, is DGGITQSPKYLFRKEGQNVTLSCEQNLNHDAMYWYRQDPGQGLRLIYYSQIVNDFQKGDIAEGYSVSREKKESFPLTVTSAQKNPTAFYLCASSMLSEAFFGQGTRLTVV.

A remark on this clone: An end of the junction differs from the germline gene, which may be a read error. V and J are TRBV12-3 or TRBV12-4 and TRBJ1-2, with D perhaps TRBD1 (5 bases). The CDR3 covers 15 residues. The CDR3 here is CAISFTVMGHYGYTF. The DNA for the CDR3 is TGTGCCATCAGTTTTACCGTGATGGGGCACTATGGCTACACCTTC.

The chain has TRBV20-1 and TRBJ2-3; the match to TRBD1 covers 7 bases. Germline V CDR1 and CDR2: DFQATT, SNEGSKA (reference sequence). J lost 0 bases, V lost 5 bases, and 8 bases had no gene match. This CDR3 comprises 15 residues. Here the CDR3 reads CSAPTTGLSTDTQYF. For the CDR3, the DNA is TGCAGTGCTCCTACGACAGGGCTTAGCACAGATACGCAGTATTTT.

This clone was found many times. The chain uses TRBV2 and TRBJ2-5, with TRBD1 matching 8 bases. From germline, CDR1 is SNHLY and CDR2 FYNNEI. The CDR3 covers 14 residues. The junction had 5 bases not matched to a gene; V was cut back by 4 bases and J by 4 bases. The CDR3 nucleotides are TGTGCCAGCAGTGGAAGGACAGGGACAGAGACCCAGTACTTC. Its translation: CASSGRTGTETQYF.

This clone was picked up many times. The rearrangement links TRBV3-1 to TRBJ2-1; no firm D call. This CDR3 has 18 amino acids. Germline CDR1 reads LGHDT; CDR2 reads YNNKEL (reference sequence). Trimming removed 0 bases at V and 5 bases at J, with 20 bases between. CDR3: CASSQDIPGPGRNNEQFF. The CDR3 region has the DNA TGTGCCAGCAGCCAAGATATCCCCGGACCAGGAAGGAACAATGAGCAGTTCTTC.

The table lists this clone with many counts. V usage is TRBV28 and J usage is TRBJ2-1, with D unclear. CDR1 is MDHEN and CDR2 is SYDVKM in the germline V gene. The V end lost 10 bases, the J end lost 3 bases, and 13 bases lay between the germline ends. The CDR3 is made up of 13 amino acids. CDR3 coding DNA: TGTGCCACCGACATCCCCAGCTACAATGAGCAGTTCTTC. This gives the protein CATDIPSYNEQFF.

With regard to this clone: The CDR3 does not end in the conserved phenylalanine or tryptophan, so this is likely a read error. The chain combines TRBV30 with TRBJ2-1, with D possibly matching TRBD2 (7 bases). The CDR3 totals 13 residues. In germline, CDR1 is GTSNPN, CDR2 SVGIG (reference sequence). This CDR3 reads CARGAGDYNVQFV. In nucleotides, the CDR3 is TGTGCCCGGGGGGCGGGGGACTACAATGTGCAGTTCGTC.

This clone is categorized as medium-sized. J is TRBJ2-2 and V is TRBV5-1; 7 bases fit TRBD2. Germline V gives CDR1 SGHRS, CDR2 YFSETQ. V shed 0 bases and J 3 bases; nucleotides not matched to a gene: 5. The CDR3 extends over 16 amino acids. The CDR3 nucleotides read TGCGCCAGCAGCTTGGACGGGAGGCCCGACACCGGGGAGCTGTTTTTT. It codes for CASSLDGRPDTGELFF. The whole variable domain, filled in from reference TRBV5-1 and TRBJ2-2, reads KAGVTQTPRYLIKTRGQQVTLSCSPISGHRSVSWYQQTPGQGLQFLFEYFSETQRNKGNFPGRFSGRQFSNSRSEMNVSTLELGDSALYLCASSLDGRPDTGELFFGEGSRLTVL.

The chain carries TRBV12-5 and TRBJ2-1; weak D call: TRBD2 (6 bases). The ends were cut back, 4 bases at V and 4 bases at J, with 17 bases in the middle. This CDR3 is built from 16 residues. CDR1 is LGHNT, CDR2 FRNRAP, per germline. The CDR3 is CASGSWWGVVYNEQFF. CDR3 DNA: TGTGCTAGTGGTTCCTGGTGGGGGGTGGTTTACAATGAGCAGTTCTTC.

This clone has just a few counts. This sequence may be a read error, since a much larger clone differs from it by one base. The chain combines TRBV9 with TRBJ2-1; a weak D match, TRBD1 (6 bases). Germline V gives CDR1 SGDLS, CDR2 YYNGEE. This CDR3 is built from 13 residues. V lost 0 bases to trimming and J lost 8 bases, with 9 bases between them. The CDR3 spells CASSVEGVDEQFF. CDR3 in DNA: TGTGCCAGCAGCGTAGAGGGGGTTGATGAGCAGTTCTTC.

The V gene is TRBV6-1, the J gene TRBJ2-2; D may match TRBD1 or TRBD2 (6 bases each). The CDR3 loop spans 16 amino acids. CDR1 is MNHNS, CDR2 SASEGT, per germline. The V end was cut by 8 bases, the J end by 1 base, with 17 bases between. CDR3 loop: CASGGLSSWNTGELFF. DNA of the CDR3: TGTGCCAGCGGGGGGCTGAGCAGCTGGAACACCGGGGAGCTGTTTTTT.

Ten or more counts support this clone. The genes are TRBV20-1 and TRBJ2-5; possibly TRBD1 for D (6 bases). Germline assignment: CDR1 DFQATT and CDR2 SNEGSKA (reference sequence). The CDR3 has 15 amino acids. The V and J ends lost 1 base and 2 bases respectively, with 14 bases between them. This chain's CDR3 is CSARGQRQDQETQYF. CDR3 sequence (DNA): TGCAGTGCTAGAGGTCAAAGACAGGATCAAGAGACCCAGTACTTC.

The chain links TRBV6-1 to TRBJ1-5, with 7 bases that match TRBD1. Per germline, CDR1 MNHNS and CDR2 SASEGT. Trimming removed 10 bases from V and 4 bases from J; junction bases left unmatched: 7. The CDR3 has 13 residues. CDR3 protein: CATKTTGNQPQHF. The CDR3 bases are TGTGCCACAAAGACGACAGGGAATCAGCCCCAGCATTTT.

This clone has a count of ten or more. The J gene is TRBJ1-1, the V gene TRBV24-1; D perhaps matches TRBD1 (5 bases). Germline loops: CDR1 KGHDR, CDR2 SFDVKD. The CDR3 totals 15 residues. V lost 8 bases and J 3 bases, leaving 18 bases between the germline ends. CDR3 region: CATKRGGVGDTEAFF. For the CDR3, the DNA is TGTGCCACCAAAAGGGGAGGGGTTGGAGACACTGAAGCTTTCTTT.

This clone was seen a handful of times. This chain joins TRBV25-1 and TRBJ1-2; D might be TRBD1 (5 bases). The germline gives CDR1 MGHDK, CDR2 SYGVNS. CDR3 length equals 12 residues. V lost 6 bases and J 8 bases, leaving 13 bases between the germline ends. The CDR3 sequence is CASREGRGGYTF. CDR3 nucleotide sequence: TGTGCCAGCAGAGAGGGACGAGGCGGCTACACCTTC.

Notes on this clone: The CDR3 does not close with the conserved phenylalanine or tryptophan, likely indicating a read error. No DNA is shown, since the ends of the CDR3 on it are uncertain; the CDR3 is the one TCRdb lists. V usage is TRBV5-1 and J usage is TRBJ2-6. A total of 9 residues make up the CDR3, ends included. The germline V gene encodes CDR1 SGHRS and CDR2 YFSETQ. CDR3 in amino acids: CASSPSLRQ.

This clone was seen at least ten times. The same CDR3 can be traced to other DNA sequences in this sample. This chain connects TRBV27 to TRBJ2-4; TRBD1 matches at 7 bases. Losses at the gene ends were 0 bases for V and 8 bases for J; bases not matched to a gene: 7. Germline CDR1 is MNHEY and CDR2 is SMNVEV (reference sequence). CDR3 size: 15 residues. CDR3 region: CASSLSEGAVYIQYF. CDR3 DNA sequence: TGTGCCAGCAGTTTATCTGAGGGGGCGGTATACATTCAGTACTTC.

This clone has at least ten counts. The chain is built from TRBV25-1 and TRBJ2-5; perhaps TRBD1 as D (5 bases). V was clipped by 1 base and J by 2 bases, with 14 bases between them. Germline V gene lookup returns CDR1 MGHDK and CDR2 SYGVNS. There are 16 residues in the CDR3. The DNA for the CDR3 is TGTGCCAGCAGTGAATCTAGGGTGACAGCACAAGAGACCCAGTACTTC. Translated: CASSESRVTAQETQYF.

This clone is termed medium-sized. V usage is TRBV20-1 and J usage is TRBJ1-2; a possible D gene is TRBD1 (6 bases). Trimming left V 6 bases short and J 8 bases short, with 19 bases between. The CDR3 runs 13 residues. Germline CDR1 DFQATT, CDR2 SNEGSKA (reference sequence). This CDR3 is CSAPTGPFSGYTF. Written as DNA, the CDR3 is TGCAGTGCGCCGACAGGCCCATTCTCGGGCTACACCTTC.

Points on this clone: A single base separates this from a much larger clone, so it may be a read error. J is TRBJ2-1 and V is TRBV5-1, with D perhaps matching TRBD1 (6 bases). The CDR3 contains 15 residues. The germline V gene encodes CDR1 SGHRS and CDR2 YFSETQ. The CDR3 here is CASTPGTFSYNEQFF. The DNA for the CDR3 is TGCGCCAGCACCCCAGGGACATTTTCCTACAACGAGCAGTTCTTC. The full variable domain, its missing parts supplied by reference TRBV5-1 and TRBJ2-1, is KAGVTQTPRYLIKTRGQQVTLSCSPISGHRSVSWYQQTPGQGLQFLFEYFSETQRNKGNFPGRFSGRQFSNSRSEMNVSTLELGDSALYLCASTPGTFSYNEQFFGPGTRLTVL.

A few counts support this clone. J is TRBJ2-7 and V is TRBV28, with 10 bases that match TRBD1. V lost 5 bases to trimming and J lost 4 bases; unmatched junction nucleotides: 11. The CDR3 totals 16 residues. Germline values: CDR1 MDHEN, CDR2 SYDVKM. The CDR3 coding sequence is TGTGCCAGCAGTCCCCGATACCGGGACAGGGGTTACGAGCAGTACTTC. This gives the protein CASSPRYRDRGYEQYF. Supplemented by reference TRBV28 and TRBJ2-7, the full variable domain reads DVKVTQSSRYLVKRTGEKVFLECVQDMDHENMFWYRQDPGLGLRLIYFSYDVKMKEKGDIPEGYSVSREKKERFSLILESASTNQTSMYLCASSPRYRDRGYEQYFGPGTRLTVT.

This clone was recorded at least ten times. CDR3 region: CASSQWGSETQYF. CDR3 sequence (DNA): TGTGCCAGCAGCCAATGGGGCAGTGAGACCCAGTACTTC. This chain joins TRBV16 and TRBJ2-5, with TRBD1 as a possible D gene (5 bases). Germline V gives CDR1 KGHSY, CDR2 FQNENV. The V gene lost 1 base and the J gene lost 5 bases, with 8 bases spanning the gap. This CDR3 contains 13 residues.

This clone was counted at least ten times. This sequence joins TRBV29-1 and TRBJ2-7, with a tentative D call TRBD1 (6 bases). The CDR3 is made up of 13 amino acids. V was shortened by 7 bases and J by 0 bases, with 13 bases between the two germline ends. Germline V gene data show CDR1 as SQVTM and CDR2 as ANQGSEA. The CDR3 DNA reads as TGCAGCGGTACAGGGATAAGCTCCTACGAGCAGTACTTC. It yields the protein CSGTGISSYEQYF.

The table lists this clone with many counts. A much larger clone sits a single nucleotide away, making a read error possible. V and J are TRBV20-1 and TRBJ1-5; D is ambiguous. V lost 1 base, J lost 6 bases, and 16 bases lay in between. This CDR3 comprises 15 residues. Germline assignment: CDR1 DFQATT and CDR2 SNEGSKA (reference sequence). The DNA of the CDR3 is TGCAGTGCTAGAGGTCGTTTGGGCGGAGGTCAGCCCCAGCATTTT. Its protein product is CSARGRLGGGQPQHF.

The chain links TRBV7-3 to TRBJ2-1; D could derive from TRBD1 or TRBD2 (5 bases each). The germline V and J ends were trimmed by 2 bases and 8 bases, with 13 bases remaining between them. The CDR3 is 14 residues long. From germline, CDR1 is SGHTA and CDR2 FQGTGA. The CDR3 nucleotides read TGTGCCAGCAGCTTATTAAATCTGGGGGATGAGCAGTTCTTC. Amino acid sequence: CASSLLNLGDEQFF.

This clone occurred a few times. The gene calls are TRBV6-4 and TRBJ2-1; 10 nucleotides line up with TRBD2. The CDR3 contains 15 residues. The junction had 6 bases not matched to a gene; V was cut back by 0 bases and J by 10 bases. Germline V CDR1 and CDR2: MRHNA, SNTAGT. The CDR3 is CASSDSSGGSQEQFF. The CDR3 DNA reads TGTGCCAGCAGTGACTCTAGCGGGGGGTCCCAGGAGCAGTTCTTC.